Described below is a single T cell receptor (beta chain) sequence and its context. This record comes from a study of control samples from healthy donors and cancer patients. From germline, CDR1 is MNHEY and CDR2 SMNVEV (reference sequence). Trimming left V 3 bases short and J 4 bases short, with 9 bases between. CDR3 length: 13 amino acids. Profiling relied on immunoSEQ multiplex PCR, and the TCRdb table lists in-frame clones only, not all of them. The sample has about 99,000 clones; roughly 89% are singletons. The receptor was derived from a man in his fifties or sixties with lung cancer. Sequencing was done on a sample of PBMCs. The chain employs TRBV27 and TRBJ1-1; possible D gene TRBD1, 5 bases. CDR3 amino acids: CASSFRVTTEAFF. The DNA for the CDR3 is TGTGCCAGCAGTTTCAGGGTGACCACTGAAGCTTTCTTT.